This TCR beta chain was observed in a study of T cells in Graves' hyperthyroidism and ophthalmopathy. As for this clonotype: Its antigen is currently unknown.

J gave up 9 bases and V 2 bases, and 10 bases lay outside the gene matches. CDR1 MNHEY and CDR2 SVGAGI come from the germline V gene. The CDR3 sequence is 18 residues long. Amplified TCR beta CDR3 regions came from RNA transcripts. A first-round RT-PCR of the TCR CDR3 used the HTBI primer set. TCRdb itself ran the multiplex PCR reads through MiXCR, one entry per CDR3 protein. The data show about 600,000 distinct CDR3 sequences, roughly a sixth seen once. Regarding the study as a whole: Within blood appeared most thyroid clonotypes that had expanded above 0.001. The model forecast ophthalmopathy, anticipating it by a median 6.5 months before onset.

It was uncontrolled infection, other autoimmune disease, pregnancy or lactation that excluded patients. A roughly 9.1 ml volume of fresh peripheral blood provided the PBMCs. The TCR comes from a woman in her forties with Graves' ophthalmopathy. The specimen was blood. This chain uses TRBV6-5 with TRBJ2-1, with TRBD2 matching 16 bases. The CDR3 sequence: CASSYGTSGRANSGEQFF. Written as DNA, the CDR3 is TGTGCCAGCAGTTACGGGACTAGCGGGAGGGCGAATAGCGGTGAGCAGTTCTTC.